What follows describes a single T cell receptor beta chain. Its antigen is not known. The data were obtained in a study of CD8+CD57+ T cells in acquired aplastic anemia. Study overall: The average for DNA from sorted CD4+ and CD8+ cells was about 3.3 ug.

The template for TCR beta VDJ and CDR3 sequence profiling was genomic DNA. TCRdb reprocessed the reads with MiXCR, giving one entry per CDR3 protein. The table lists 200,000 to 300,000 distinct CDR3 sequences, approximately 45% of them singletons, with about 8.3% in the top ten. General study results and limits: Statistical testing detected no significant gap in CD8+ Simpson's diversity between patients and controls. Patients and controls shared just under 30 CD8+ CDR3 sequences, highly expressed in patients.

Patients selected for sequencing had displayed CD8+CD57+ cell expansion by flow cytometry. Patients had not yet gotten any therapy when their blood was taken for sampling. The CDR3 totals 12 residues. V lost 1 base and J lost 12, with 12 bases in between. Germline V lookup: CDR1 SGHTA, CDR2 FQGNSA. Specimen: sorted CD4+, CD8+, or CD8+CD57+ T cells (not recorded which) from PBMCs. The chain has TRBV7-2 and TRBJ1-2; D gene ambiguous. The origin of this receptor is a human donor with aplastic anemia. CDR3 amino acids: CASSLDGGYHTF. For the CDR3, the DNA is TGTGCCAGCAGCTTAGACGGCGGGTACCACACCTTC. Supplemented by reference TRBV7-2 and TRBJ1-2, the full variable domain reads GAGVSQSPSNKVTEKGKDVELRCDPISGHTALYWYRQSLGQGLEFLIYFQGNSAPDKSGLPSDRFSAERTGGSVSTLTIQRTQQEDSAVYLCASSLDGGYHTFGSGTRLTVV.